The 31 T cell receptor beta chains reported below all come from one sample, sequenced in a study of naive and memory T cell subsets (dated 2017 in TCRdb). The library was produced with UMI-ligation and nested PCR. Reads for this sample came from an Illumina MiSeq. To cover both TRBC1 and TRBC2, the beta constant-region primer consisted of an equimolar mix of two oligonucleotides. TCRdb cleaned the public reads at Q25 with fastp, built clones with MiXCR and kept in-frame beta chains. Rows merge per CDR3 protein into single entries with the most common DNA and genes. This sample comprises approximately 140,000 distinct CDR3 sequences, about a sixth of them detected only once. Roughly 0.14% of the sample belongs to the ten largest clones. The sample comprised naive CD4+ T cells from blood. The cell subset or site label here, explained by the study, means: naive T cells, CD45RA high CD27+. The receptor set was obtained from a human donor in good health.

This clonotype appeared a few times. The chain recombines TRBV29-1 with TRBJ1-1; the D gene is possibly TRBD1 (6 bases). The CDR3 runs to 14 residues. Germline V CDR1 and CDR2: SQVTM, ANQGSEA. The V end was cut by 4 bases, the J end by 4 bases, with 16 bases between. This CDR3 reads CSVVSFLGATEAFF. The CDR3 DNA sequence: TGCAGCGTTGTTAGTTTTTTGGGGGCCACTGAAGCTTTCTTT.

V is TRBV5-1 and J is TRBJ2-2; D unresolved. Germline V gene data show CDR1 as SGHRS and CDR2 as YFSETQ. V was trimmed by 2 bases and J by 3 bases, leaving 8 bases between them. The CDR3 loop spans 14 amino acids. The CDR3 sequence is CASSLPLDTGELFF. CDR3 in DNA: TGCGCCAGCAGCTTACCTCTCGACACCGGGGAGCTGTTTTTT.

This clonotype was found a few times. CDR3 residues: CASSAGALFSGELFF. In DNA, the CDR3 is TGTGCCAGCAGTGCGGGAGCCCTCTTCTCCGGGGAGCTGTTTTTT. The chain is built from TRBV2 and TRBJ2-2, with D maybe TRBD2 (6 bases). The germline CDR1 and CDR2 sequences are SNHLY and FYNNEI. Trimming pared 4 bases from V and 6 bases from J, leaving 15 bases between. This CDR3 contains 15 residues.

The V and J genes are TRBV5-4 and TRBJ2-7; the match to TRBD1 covers 11 bases. CDR1 SGHNT and CDR2 YYREEE come from the germline V gene (reference sequence). This CDR3 has 16 amino acids. Losses at the gene ends were 4 bases for V and 2 bases for J; bases not matched to a gene: 8. CDR3 in amino acids: CASSKGQGALTYEQYF. DNA of the CDR3: TGTGCCAGCAGCAAAGGACAGGGGGCGCTGACCTACGAGCAGTACTTC.

The rearrangement joins TRBV28 to TRBJ2-7; a weak D match, TRBD1 (6 bases). The length of the CDR3 is 14 residues. Trimming took 4 bases from V and 1 from J, leaving 11 bases between them. Germline-derived CDR1 and CDR2 are MDHEN and SYDVKM. The CDR3 spells CASSSGGQSYEQYF. In nucleotides, the CDR3 is TGTGCCAGCAGTTCTGGAGGACAGTCCTACGAGCAGTACTTC.

This clonotype was observed a few times. This chain uses TRBV5-1 with TRBJ1-5; 7 nucleotides align to TRBD1. Trimming at V came to 2 bases and at J to 0 bases, leaving 2 bases not matched to a gene. Germline CDR1 and CDR2: SGHRS and YFSETQ. The CDR3 has 15 residues. The CDR3 sequence is CASSFTGDSNQPQHF. The CDR3, as DNA: TGCGCCAGCAGCTTTACAGGGGATAGCAATCAGCCCCAGCATTTT.

The sample holds a few counts of this clonotype. This rearrangement joins TRBV5-4 to TRBJ2-3, with D possibly matching TRBD1 (6 bases). Germline-derived CDR1 and CDR2 are SGHNT and YYREEE (reference sequence). The V end lost 3 bases, the J end lost 6 bases, and 17 bases lay between the germline ends. CDR3 length: 15 amino acids. CDR3 residues: CASSSPLQGFDTQYF. CDR3 in DNA: TGTGCCAGCAGCTCCCCCCTACAGGGATTCGATACGCAGTATTTT.

The gene calls are TRBV24-1 and TRBJ2-7; 9 bases are a match to TRBD1. Germline CDR1 KGHDR, CDR2 SFDVKD. The junction had 10 bases not matched to a gene; V was cut back by 5 bases and J by 9 bases. CDR3 length: 14 amino acids. In DNA form, the CDR3 reads TGTGCCACCAGTGCCCAGGACAGGGGAAGTGTGCAGTACTTC. Translation: CATSAQDRGSVQYF.

The chain employs TRBV7-2 and TRBJ2-1; 11 nucleotides align to TRBD2. Germline V gene lookup returns CDR1 SGHTA and CDR2 FQGNSA. CDR3 length: 18 amino acids. After removal of 1 base from V and 7 bases from J, the junction contained 12 bases not matched to a gene. The CDR3 is CASSLGGKVAGGLNEQFF. CDR3 bases: TGTGCCAGCAGCTTAGGGGGAAAGGTAGCGGGAGGGTTGAATGAGCAGTTCTTC.

This clonotype came up a few times. This chain joins TRBV19 and TRBJ2-1; 10 bases are shared with TRBD2. Germline CDR1 LNHDA, CDR2 SQIVND (reference sequence). This CDR3 comprises 14 residues. J lost 8 bases, V lost 8 bases, and 9 bases had no gene match. The chain's CDR3 is CASRRAGGPHEQFF. CDR3 coding DNA: TGTGCCAGTCGGCGAGCGGGAGGGCCCCATGAGCAGTTCTTC.

The chain joins TRBV6-6 to TRBJ1-1; TRBD1 matches 9 bases. The J segment lost 6 bases and the V segment lost 4 bases, leaving 9 bases of the junction unmatched. The germline CDR1 and CDR2 sequences are MNHNY and SVGAGI (reference sequence). The CDR3 extends over 15 amino acids. The CDR3 reads CASSSPGQGKAEAFF. The CDR3 DNA reads TGTGCCAGCAGTTCGCCTGGACAGGGGAAGGCTGAAGCTTTCTTT.

A few counts support this clonotype. The CDR3 DNA reads as TGTGCCAGCAGCTTAGGAGTGGGCGGGAGTACAAATACGCAGTATTTT. This encodes CASSLGVGGSTNTQYF. The chain recombines TRBV7-2 with TRBJ2-3, with 7 bases identical to TRBD2. J lost 7 bases, V lost 1 base, and 11 bases had no gene match. The CDR3 consists of 16 residues. Looked up from germline, CDR1 is SGHTA and CDR2 is FQGNSA.

V usage is TRBV2 and J usage is TRBJ2-4; 7 bases map to TRBD1. CDR1 and CDR2 from the germline V gene are SNHLY and FYNNEI. The CDR3 sequence is 13 residues long. V shed 6 bases, J shed 9 bases, and the junction held 8 bases outside the gene matches. CDR3 loop: CASRTHQGVIQYF. For the CDR3, the DNA is TGTGCCAGCAGGACCCACCAGGGGGTCATTCAGTACTTC.

This clonotype came up a few times. V and J are TRBV14 and TRBJ2-1; 9 positions agree with TRBD1. CDR1 SGHDN and CDR2 FVKESK come from the germline V gene. With V trimmed by 1 base and J by 9 bases, 4 bases remained unmatched. This CDR3 has 14 amino acids. The CDR3 bases are TGTGCCAGCAGCCAAGCTGCGGACAGGGGTGAGCAGTTCTTC. It translates to CASSQAADRGEQFF. Combining the CDR3 with reference TRBV14 and TRBJ2-1 gives the whole variable domain EAGVTQFPSHSVIEKGQTVTLRCDPISGHDNLYWYRRVMGKEIKFLLHFVKESKQDESGMPNNRFLAERTGGTYSTLKVQPAELEDSGVYFCASSQAADRGEQFFGPGTRLTVL.

This clonotype was recorded many times. The V gene is TRBV29-1, the J gene TRBJ1-3; D not resolved. The germline V and J ends were trimmed by 7 bases and 7 bases, with 20 bases remaining between them. The germline V gene encodes CDR1 SQVTM and CDR2 ANQGSEA. CDR3 size: 14 residues. This CDR3 is CSAGGGSLKNTIYF. CDR3 in DNA: TGCAGCGCCGGTGGAGGGTCGTTGAAGAACACCATATATTTT.

The chain is built from TRBV14 and TRBJ2-5; the D gene is possibly TRBD1 (5 bases). This CDR3 region has 16 residues. Trimming left V 0 bases short and J 1 base short, with 12 bases between. Germline CDR1 reads SGHDN; CDR2 reads FVKESK. DNA of the CDR3: TGTGCCAGCAGCCAAGAATACCGGCAGGGCCAAGAGACCCAGTACTTC. Translation gives CASSQEYRQGQETQYF. The complete variable domain, with remaining parts taken from reference TRBV14 and TRBJ2-5, reads EAGVTQFPSHSVIEKGQTVTLRCDPISGHDNLYWYRRVMGKEIKFLLHFVKESKQDESGMPNNRFLAERTGGTYSTLKVQPAELEDSGVYFCASSQEYRQGQETQYFGPGTRLLVL.

This clonotype appeared a few times. As DNA, the CDR3 is TGCGCCAGCAGCCAAGAGGTTCAGCGGCGGGGCACTGAAGCTTTCTTT. This translates into CASSQEVQRRGTEAFF. The rearrangement links TRBV4-1 to TRBJ1-1; D is uncertain. V lost 0 bases and J 4 bases, leaving 15 bases between the germline ends. CDR1 is MGHRA, CDR2 YSYEKL, per germline. The CDR3 spans 16 residues.

V is TRBV7-2 and J is TRBJ1-1; 9 bases align to TRBD1. The junction had 9 bases not matched to a gene; V was cut back by 5 bases and J by 5 bases. CDR3 size: 15 residues. Germline CDR1 reads SGHTA; CDR2 reads FQGNSA. The CDR3 sequence is CASSPRTGAGTEAFF. DNA for the CDR3: TGTGCCAGCAGCCCAAGGACAGGGGCGGGAACTGAAGCTTTCTTT.

CDR3 sequence (DNA): TGTGCTAGTGGTTTGGGGCCAGGGTATGTCACTGAAGCTTTCTTT. This codes for CASGLGPGYVTEAFF. The rearrangement links TRBV12-5 to TRBJ1-1; a possible D gene is TRBD1 (5 bases). Between the trimmed V and J ends, which lost 1 base and 4 bases, there was a span of 13 bases. CDR3 length equals 15 residues. The germline CDR1 and CDR2 sequences are LGHNT and FRNRAP.

The chain combines TRBV7-9 with TRBJ1-2, with a possible D match to TRBD1 (5 bases). The V end was cut by 6 bases, the J end by 6 bases, with 17 bases between. The CDR3 length is 14 residues. From germline, CDR1 is SEHNR and CDR2 FQNEAQ (reference sequence). CDR3 DNA: TGTGCCAGCAGATCGTCGATGGGGGGAGATGGCTACACCTTC. Its translation: CASRSSMGGDGYTF. Variable domain in full (rest from reference TRBV7-9 and TRBJ1-2): DTGVSQNPRHKITKRGQNVTFRCDPISEHNRLYWYRQTLGQGPEFLTYFQNEAQLEKSRLLSDRFSAERPKGSFSTLEIQRTEQGDSAMYLCASRSSMGGDGYTFGSGTRLTVV.

The CDR3, as DNA: TGTGCCAGCAGCCCATGGGACAGCGATAATTCACCCCTCCACTTT. It codes for CASSPWDSDNSPLHF. The chain combines TRBV4-2 with TRBJ1-6; 7 nucleotides agree with TRBD1. The junction had 5 bases not matched to a gene; V was cut back by 4 bases and J by 5 bases. This CDR3 comprises 15 residues. Germline V gene data show CDR1 as LGHNA and CDR2 as YNFKEQ.

This clonotype was counted between two and nine times. The chain has TRBV20-1 and TRBJ1-5; D perhaps matches TRBD1 (6 bases). CDR3 length equals 13 residues. V lost 5 bases, J lost 0 bases, and 8 bases lay in between. Germline V gene lookup returns CDR1 DFQATT and CDR2 SNEGSKA (reference sequence). The CDR3 DNA follows: TGCAGTGCTTGGACAGTTAGCAATCAGCCCCAGCATTTT. Protein sequence: CSAWTVSNQPQHF.

This clonotype appeared a few times. V and J are TRBV9 and TRBJ2-7, with 8 nucleotides matching TRBD2. The junction had 9 bases not matched to a gene; V was cut back by 0 bases and J by 7 bases. This CDR3 spans 15 amino acids. From germline, CDR1 is SGDLS and CDR2 YYNGEE. CDR3 nucleotide sequence: TGTGCCAGCAGCGTAGTTTCAGCGGGAGCGGGGGAGCAGTACTTC. Its translation: CASSVVSAGAGEQYF.

V usage is TRBV9 and J usage is TRBJ2-5, with D uncertain. The ends were cut back, 2 bases at V and 3 bases at J, with 8 bases in the middle. CDR1 is SGDLS, CDR2 YYNGEE, per germline. The CDR3 sequence is 13 residues long. This CDR3 reads CASSVGGEETQYF. The CDR3 DNA sequence: TGTGCCAGCAGCGTCGGTGGGGAAGAGACCCAGTACTTC.

This sequence joins TRBV19 and TRBJ2-1; no clear D gene. This CDR3 contains 13 residues. Per the germline V gene, CDR1 is LNHDA and CDR2 is SQIVND (reference sequence). V was cut by 5 bases and J by 7 bases, with 12 bases left in between. For the CDR3, the DNA is TGTGCCAGTAGTTCATACCTGGTTAATGAGCAGTTCTTC. As protein: CASSSYLVNEQFF.

The gene calls are TRBV12-3 or TRBV12-4 and TRBJ1-1; no firm D call. V was cut by 4 bases and J by 3 bases, with 6 bases left in between. The CDR3 totals 12 residues. DNA for the CDR3: TGTGCCAGCAGTTCCCCCGACACTGAAGCTTTCTTT. It translates to CASSSPDTEAFF.

The chain couples TRBV5-1 to TRBJ2-1; D is perhaps TRBD2 (6 bases). The CDR3 runs 14 residues. Per the germline V gene, CDR1 is SGHRS and CDR2 is YFSETQ. The V gene lost 7 bases and the J gene lost 6 bases, with 17 bases spanning the gap. Here the CDR3 DNA reads TGCGCCAGCGGTGGGAGGACCCTCCCCAATGAGCAGTTCTTC. As protein: CASGGRTLPNEQFF.

This clonotype came up a few times. The V gene is TRBV7-7, the J gene TRBJ2-1; 8 positions agree with TRBD2. V shed 9 bases, J shed 3 bases, and the junction held 10 bases outside the gene matches. The CDR3 extends over 15 amino acids. Germline V gene sequence: CDR1 SSHAT, CDR2 FNYEAQ (reference sequence). The CDR3 protein is CASSQTGTSYNEQFF. In DNA, the CDR3 is TGTGCCAGTTCTCAGACCGGGACTAGCTACAATGAGCAGTTCTTC.

This clonotype has just one count. The chain combines TRBV12-3 or TRBV12-4 with TRBJ2-6; D perhaps matches TRBD2 (6 bases). Trimming pared 5 bases from V and 0 bases from J, leaving 17 bases between. CDR3 length: 18 residues. The CDR3: CASSVLAKSTSGANVLTF. The CDR3 DNA reads as TGTGCCAGCAGTGTACTAGCTAAATCGACCTCTGGGGCCAACGTCCTGACTTTC.

There are a few counts of this clonotype. CDR3 in amino acids: CASRGTAVRSEQYF. The CDR3 DNA sequence: TGTGCCAGCAGGGGGACGGCGGTGCGTAGCGAGCAGTACTTC. The chain recombines TRBV27 with TRBJ2-7, with D perhaps assigned TRBD1 or TRBD2 (5 bases each). Trimming removed 6 bases at V and 6 bases at J, with 18 bases between. Germline lookup yields CDR1 MNHEY and CDR2 SMNVEV (reference sequence). The CDR3 is 14 amino acids.

This clonotype was seen ten or more times. The chain is built from TRBV10-1 and TRBJ1-5; 8 bases map to TRBD1. Germline lookup yields CDR1 WNHNN and CDR2 SYGVQD (reference sequence). The CDR3 consists of 13 residues. V shed 4 bases, J shed 5 bases, and the junction held 1 base outside the gene matches. The CDR3 region has the DNA TGCGCCAGCAGTGTGGACAGGGATCAGCCCCAGCATTTT. It yields the protein CASSVDRDQPQHF.